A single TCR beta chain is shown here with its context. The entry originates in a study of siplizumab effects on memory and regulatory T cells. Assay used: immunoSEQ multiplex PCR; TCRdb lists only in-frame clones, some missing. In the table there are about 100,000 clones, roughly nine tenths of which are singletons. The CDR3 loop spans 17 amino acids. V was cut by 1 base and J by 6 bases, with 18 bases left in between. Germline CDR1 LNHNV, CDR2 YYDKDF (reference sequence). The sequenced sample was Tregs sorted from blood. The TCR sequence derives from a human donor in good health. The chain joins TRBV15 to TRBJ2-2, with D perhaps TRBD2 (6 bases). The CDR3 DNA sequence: TGTGCCACCAGCAGAGCAAGCCCGGGAGCGTTTGCCGGGGAGCTGTTTTTT. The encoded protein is CATSRASPGAFAGELFF.